This passage covers 12 T cell receptor beta chains from one sample sequenced in a study of T cells in tuberculosis. Time point denoted: new active TB diagnosis, blood taken before or within 7 days of starting treatment. Method: immunoSEQ multiplex PCR; TCRdb's copy keeps in-frame clones and lacks some. There are tens of thousands of clones in the sample; about 85% occur only once, and 15% lies in the top ten. Sample: PBMCs, taken at tuberculosis diagnosis. All receptors derive from an adult with tuberculosis.

The V gene is TRBV7-2, the J gene TRBJ2-7; TRBD1 aligns across 8 bases. V lost 5 bases to trimming and J lost 0 bases; unmatched junction nucleotides: 6. This CDR3 spans 15 amino acids. The V gene's germline CDR1 is SGHTA and CDR2 FQGNSA. CDR3 DNA sequence: TGTGCCAGCAGCCTTACCGGGACAGGCTCCTACGAGCAGTACTTC. Protein product: CASSLTGTGSYEQYF.

V and J are TRBV20-1 and TRBJ1-1, with D unresolved. With 1 base removed from V and 7 bases from J, the gap between germline ends came to 4 bases. CDR1 DFQATT and CDR2 SNEGSKA come from the germline V gene (reference sequence). CDR3 size: 10 residues. The CDR3 DNA sequence: TGCAGTGCTAGAGTCGTTGAAGCTTTCTTT. Translation: CSARVVEAFF.

The gene calls are TRBV5-1 and TRBJ1-1; TRBD1 matches at 9 bases. The length of the CDR3 is 15 residues. CDR1 is SGHRS, CDR2 YFSETQ, per germline. The J segment lost 4 bases and the V segment lost 0 bases, leaving 4 bases of the junction unmatched. The CDR3 nucleotides are TGCGCCAGCAGCTTGGTGGACAGGGGAGGCACTGAAGCTTTCTTT. Its translation: CASSLVDRGGTEAFF.

The V gene is TRBV28, the J gene TRBJ2-3; TRBD2 agrees at 8 bases. The CDR3 consists of 17 residues. From germline, CDR1 is MDHEN and CDR2 SYDVKM. V gave up 0 bases and J gave up 2 bases; unmatched junction bases: 7. The DNA for the CDR3 is TGTGCCAGCAGTTTATGGGGTGCGGGAGGCCTCACAGATACGCAGTATTTT. This translates into CASSLWGAGGLTDTQYF.

V usage is TRBV25-1 and J usage is TRBJ1-1; D is undetermined. The CDR3 contains 13 residues. CDR1 is MGHDK, CDR2 SYGVNS, per germline. The germline V and J ends were trimmed by 1 base and 8 bases, with 11 bases remaining between them. The CDR3 sequence is CASSESESGEAFF. CDR3 bases: TGTGCCAGCAGTGAATCTGAGAGCGGGGAAGCTTTCTTT.

The chain employs TRBV5-1 and TRBJ2-1; 12 bases are shared with TRBD1. The CDR3 length is 15 residues. Trimming removed 0 bases from V and 6 bases from J; junction bases left unmatched: 1. Germline lookup yields CDR1 SGHRS and CDR2 YFSETQ. CDR3 protein: CASSLGDRGLNEQFF. The CDR3 nucleotides are TGCGCCAGCAGCTTGGGGGACAGGGGGCTCAATGAGCAGTTCTTC.

In its sample, this clone was seen once. The rearrangement uses TRBV28 and TRBJ2-5; 9 bases align to TRBD2. The CDR3 loop spans 15 amino acids. Unmatched junction bases numbered 8, after V lost 4 bases and J lost 5 bases. Germline V gives CDR1 MDHEN, CDR2 SYDVKM. This CDR3 reads CASSSGGRAEETQYF. Here the CDR3 DNA reads TGTGCCAGCAGTTCTGGCGGGAGGGCCGAGGAGACCCAGTACTTC.

The V call is TRBV30, the J call TRBJ2-1, with TRBD2 matching 10 bases. The CDR3 is 15 residues long. The ends lost 0 bases at V and 7 bases at J; junction bases unmatched: 6. Germline V lookup: CDR1 GTSNPN, CDR2 SVGIG (reference sequence). CDR3: CAWSVRLAGENEQFF. The CDR3 bases are TGTGCCTGGAGTGTACGGCTAGCGGGAGAAAATGAGCAGTTCTTC.

This clone was picked up a small number of times. The V and J genes are TRBV2 and TRBJ2-6; D is perhaps TRBD2 (6 bases). CDR1 SNHLY and CDR2 FYNNEI come from the germline V gene. This CDR3 has 13 amino acids. Trimming cost V 11 bases and J 2 bases, with 10 bases left between them. CDR3 sequence reads: CAGGEAGANVLTF. CDR3 coding DNA: TGTGCCGGAGGGGAGGCTGGGGCCAACGTCCTGACTTTC.

The V gene is TRBV9, the J gene TRBJ1-4; TRBD1 is a possible D gene (5 bases). V lost 4 bases to trimming and J lost 7 bases, with 17 bases between them. This CDR3 comprises 15 residues. Germline V gene lookup returns CDR1 SGDLS and CDR2 YYNGEE. The CDR3 sequence is CASSLGHRRGEKLFF. In DNA, the CDR3 is TGTGCCAGCAGCCTAGGGCACAGGAGGGGTGAAAAACTGTTTTTT.

The chain links TRBV5-6 to TRBJ2-4; D not certain. This CDR3 is 14 amino acids long. With 4 bases removed from V and 1 base from J, the gap between germline ends came to 9 bases. Germline loops: CDR1 SGHDT, CDR2 YYEEEE. The CDR3 region is CASSRVTAKNIQYF. Written as DNA, the CDR3 is TGTGCCAGCAGCCGGGTCACGGCCAAAAACATTCAGTACTTC.

This clone occurred a few times. The chain carries TRBV30 and TRBJ1-2; 7 bases fit TRBD1. CDR1 GTSNPN and CDR2 SVGIG come from the germline V gene (reference sequence). This CDR3 region has 15 residues. Unmatched junction bases numbered 15, after V lost 4 bases and J lost 7 bases. In DNA, the CDR3 is TGTGCCTGGACCCGACTCCTGACAGGGATAGGTGGCTACACCTTC. Its protein is CAWTRLLTGIGGYTF.